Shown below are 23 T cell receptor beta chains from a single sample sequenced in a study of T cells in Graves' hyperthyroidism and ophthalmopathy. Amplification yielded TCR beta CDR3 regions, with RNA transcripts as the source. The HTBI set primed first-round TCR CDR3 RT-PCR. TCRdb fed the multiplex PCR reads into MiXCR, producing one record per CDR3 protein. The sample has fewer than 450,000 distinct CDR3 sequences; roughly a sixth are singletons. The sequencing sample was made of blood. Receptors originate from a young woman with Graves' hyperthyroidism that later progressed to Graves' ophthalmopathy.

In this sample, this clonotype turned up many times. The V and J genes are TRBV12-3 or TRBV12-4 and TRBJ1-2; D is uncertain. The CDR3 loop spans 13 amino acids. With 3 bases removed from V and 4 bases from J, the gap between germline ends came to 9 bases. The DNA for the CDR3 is TGTGCCAGCAGTTTTTTGCAGAGCTATGGCTACACCTTC. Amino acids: CASSFLQSYGYTF.

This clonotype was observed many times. CDR3 region: CAISGDRGQEQYF. In DNA, the CDR3 is TGTGCCATCAGTGGCGACAGGGGGCAAGAGCAGTACTTC. This sequence joins TRBV10-3 and TRBJ2-7; 10 nucleotides align to TRBD1. The CDR3 has 13 residues. Germline values: CDR1 ENHRY, CDR2 SYGVKD. Losses at the gene ends were 4 bases for V and 7 bases for J; bases not matched to a gene: 4.

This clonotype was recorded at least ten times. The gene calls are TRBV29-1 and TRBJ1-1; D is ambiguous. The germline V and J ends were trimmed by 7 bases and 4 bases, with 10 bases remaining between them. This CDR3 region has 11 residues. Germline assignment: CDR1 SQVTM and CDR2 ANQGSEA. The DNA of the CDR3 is TGCAGCGGTGTGATTCGCACTGAAGCTTTCTTT. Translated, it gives CSGVIRTEAFF. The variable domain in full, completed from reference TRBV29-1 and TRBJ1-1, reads SAVISQKPSRDICQRGTSLTIQCQVDSQVTMMFWYRQQPGQSLTLIATANQGSEATYESGFVIDKFPISRPNLTFSTLTVSNMSPEDSSIYLCSGVIRTEAFFGQGTRLTVV.

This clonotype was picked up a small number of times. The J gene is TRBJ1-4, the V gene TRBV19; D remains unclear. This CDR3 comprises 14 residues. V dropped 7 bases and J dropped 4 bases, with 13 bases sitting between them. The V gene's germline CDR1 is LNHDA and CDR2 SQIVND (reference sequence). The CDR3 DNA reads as TGTGCCAGTAACCACCCGGGTGATAATGAAAAACTGTTTTTT. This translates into CASNHPGDNEKLFF.

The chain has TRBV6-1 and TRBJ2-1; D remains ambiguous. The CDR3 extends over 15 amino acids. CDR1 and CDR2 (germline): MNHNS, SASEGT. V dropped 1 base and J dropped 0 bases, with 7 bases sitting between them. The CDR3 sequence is CASSEVKSSYNEQFF. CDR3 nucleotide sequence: TGTGCCAGCAGTGAAGTTAAGTCCTCCTACAATGAGCAGTTCTTC.

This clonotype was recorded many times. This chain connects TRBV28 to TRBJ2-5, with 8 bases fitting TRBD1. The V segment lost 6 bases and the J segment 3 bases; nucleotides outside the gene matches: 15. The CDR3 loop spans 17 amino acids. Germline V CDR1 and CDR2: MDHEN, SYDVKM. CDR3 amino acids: CASSHRRTGSSKETQYF. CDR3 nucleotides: TGTGCCAGCAGCCATAGAAGGACAGGGTCCTCAAAAGAGACCCAGTACTTC.

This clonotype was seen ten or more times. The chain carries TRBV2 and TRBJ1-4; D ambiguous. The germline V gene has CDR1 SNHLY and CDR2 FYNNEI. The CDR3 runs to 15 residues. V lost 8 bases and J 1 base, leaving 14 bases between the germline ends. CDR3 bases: TGTGCCAGCGCGTATAACAGTTTAACTAATGAAAAACTGTTTTTT. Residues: CASAYNSLTNEKLFF.

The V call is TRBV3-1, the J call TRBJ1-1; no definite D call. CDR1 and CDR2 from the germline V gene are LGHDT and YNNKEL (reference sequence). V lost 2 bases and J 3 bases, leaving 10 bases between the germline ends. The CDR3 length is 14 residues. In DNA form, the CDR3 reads TGTGCCAGCAGCCAAACTCCACTTTACACTGAAGCTTTCTTT. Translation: CASSQTPLYTEAFF.

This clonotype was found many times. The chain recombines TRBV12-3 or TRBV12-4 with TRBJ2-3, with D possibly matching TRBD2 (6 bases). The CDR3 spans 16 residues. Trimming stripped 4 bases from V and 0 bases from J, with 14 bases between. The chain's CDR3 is CASSSWEDGSTDTQYF. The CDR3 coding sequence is TGTGCCAGCAGTTCCTGGGAGGACGGTAGCACAGATACGCAGTATTTT.

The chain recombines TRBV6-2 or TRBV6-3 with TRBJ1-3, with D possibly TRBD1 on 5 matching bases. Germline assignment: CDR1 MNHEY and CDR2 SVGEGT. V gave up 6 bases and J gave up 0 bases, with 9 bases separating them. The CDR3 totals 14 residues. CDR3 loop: CASSRDFSGNTIYF. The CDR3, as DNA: TGTGCCAGCAGCCGGGACTTCTCTGGAAACACCATATATTTT.

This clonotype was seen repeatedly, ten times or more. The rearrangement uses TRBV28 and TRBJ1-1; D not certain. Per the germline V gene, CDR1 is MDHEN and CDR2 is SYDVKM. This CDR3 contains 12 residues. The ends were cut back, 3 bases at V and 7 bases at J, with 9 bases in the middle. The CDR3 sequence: CASSLLGSEAFF. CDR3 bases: TGTGCCAGCAGTTTGTTAGGTAGTGAAGCTTTCTTT.

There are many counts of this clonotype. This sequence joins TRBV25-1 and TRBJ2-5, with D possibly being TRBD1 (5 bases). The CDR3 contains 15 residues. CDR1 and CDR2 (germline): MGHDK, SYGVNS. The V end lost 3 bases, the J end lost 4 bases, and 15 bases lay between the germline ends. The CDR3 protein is CASSDREGYRETQYF. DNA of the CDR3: TGTGCCAGCAGTGACAGGGAAGGATATAGAGAGACCCAGTACTTC.

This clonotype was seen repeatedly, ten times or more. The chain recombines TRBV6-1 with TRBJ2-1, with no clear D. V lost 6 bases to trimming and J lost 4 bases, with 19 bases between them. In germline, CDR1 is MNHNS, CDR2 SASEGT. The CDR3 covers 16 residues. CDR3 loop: CASREQRLDSYNEQFF. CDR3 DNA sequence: TGTGCCAGCAGGGAGCAACGGTTAGATTCATACAATGAGCAGTTCTTC.

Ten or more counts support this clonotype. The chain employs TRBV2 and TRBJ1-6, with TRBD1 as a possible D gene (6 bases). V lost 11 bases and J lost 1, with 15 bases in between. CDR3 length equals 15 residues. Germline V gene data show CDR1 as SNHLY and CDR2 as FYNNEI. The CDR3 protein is CAGQSRASYNSPLHF. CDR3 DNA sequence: TGTGCCGGACAGAGCAGGGCGTCCTATAATTCACCCCTCCACTTT.

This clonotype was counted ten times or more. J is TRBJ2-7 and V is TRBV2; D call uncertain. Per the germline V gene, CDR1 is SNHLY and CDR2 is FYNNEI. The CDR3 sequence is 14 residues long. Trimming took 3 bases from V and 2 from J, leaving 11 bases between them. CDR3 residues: CASSDPDVAYEQYF. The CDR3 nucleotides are TGTGCCAGCAGTGACCCTGACGTAGCCTACGAGCAGTACTTC.

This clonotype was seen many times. In nucleotides, the CDR3 is TGCAGCGTGGCTGACCGGGGGAACACTGAAGCTTTCTTT. Translating it yields CSVADRGNTEAFF. The chain carries TRBV29-1 and TRBJ1-1; no definite D call. The CDR3 runs to 13 residues. Trimming stripped 6 bases from V and 1 base from J, with 12 bases between. Germline assignment: CDR1 SQVTM and CDR2 ANQGSEA.

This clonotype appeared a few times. The CDR3 bases are TGTGCCAGCAGCCCAGTAGCGGGGGGAAGCTCCTACAATGAGCAGTTCTTC. Translated: CASSPVAGGSSYNEQFF. The chain joins TRBV3-1 to TRBJ2-1; 10 bases are a match to TRBD2. Unmatched junction bases numbered 6, after V lost 4 bases and J lost 0 bases. The germline V gene has CDR1 LGHDT and CDR2 YNNKEL (reference sequence). The CDR3 is made up of 17 amino acids.

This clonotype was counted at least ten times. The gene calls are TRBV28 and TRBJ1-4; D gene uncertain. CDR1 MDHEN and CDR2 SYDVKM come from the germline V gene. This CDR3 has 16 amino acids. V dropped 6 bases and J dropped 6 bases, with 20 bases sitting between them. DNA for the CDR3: TGTGCCAGCAGCCTCGGACTCTCTGGGTCGGATGAAAAACTGTTTTTT. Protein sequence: CASSLGLSGSDEKLFF.

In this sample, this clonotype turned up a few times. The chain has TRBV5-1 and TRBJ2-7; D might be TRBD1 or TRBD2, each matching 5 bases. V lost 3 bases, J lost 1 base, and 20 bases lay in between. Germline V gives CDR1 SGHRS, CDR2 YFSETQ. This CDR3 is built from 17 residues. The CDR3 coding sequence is TGCGCCAGCAGCTATTCTTCGGCCGGGACGGTTTCCTACGAGCAGTACTTC. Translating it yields CASSYSSAGTVSYEQYF.

The CDR3 DNA reads as TGCAGTGCTAGTCTAGCGGGGGGCTCGGAAGAGACCCAGTACTTC. It yields the protein CSASLAGGSEETQYF. The rearrangement joins TRBV20-1 to TRBJ2-5, with 11 bases identical to TRBD2. In germline, CDR1 is DFQATT, CDR2 SNEGSKA (reference sequence). J was trimmed by 3 bases and V by 3 bases; bases with no gene match: 6. The CDR3 length is 15 residues.

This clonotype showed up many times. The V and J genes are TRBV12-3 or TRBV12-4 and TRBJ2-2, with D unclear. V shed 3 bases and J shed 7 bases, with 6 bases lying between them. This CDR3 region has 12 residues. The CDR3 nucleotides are TGTGCCAGCAGTTTCGGTATCGGGGAGCTGTTTTTT. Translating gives CASSFGIGELFF.

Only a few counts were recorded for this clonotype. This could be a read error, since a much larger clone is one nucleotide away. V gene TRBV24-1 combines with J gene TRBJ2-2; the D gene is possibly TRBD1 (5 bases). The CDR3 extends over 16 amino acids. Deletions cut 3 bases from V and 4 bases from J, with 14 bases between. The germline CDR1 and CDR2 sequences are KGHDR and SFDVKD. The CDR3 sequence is CATSDAGRDFTGELFF. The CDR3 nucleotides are TGTGCCACCAGTGATGCCGGCAGGGATTTCACCGGGGAGCTGTTTTTT.

CDR3 DNA sequence: TGTGCCAGCAGTGGGGGGCAGAACCCCGGGAACACTGAAGCTTTCTTT. Protein sequence: CASSGGQNPGNTEAFF. The chain joins TRBV25-1 to TRBJ1-1; D is perhaps TRBD1 (6 bases). Trimming cost V 4 bases and J 1 base, with 16 bases left between them. The CDR3 consists of 16 residues. Germline-derived CDR1 and CDR2 are MGHDK and SYGVNS.